The 30 T cell receptor beta chains below were found in one sample sequenced in a study of molecular identifiers for immune sequencing clone quantification. TCRdb passed the PCR reads through MiXCR, listing each CDR3 protein once. The table records some 320,000 distinct CDR3 sequences, about a fifth of them present only once. The sequenced sample was naive CD8+ T cells from blood, with Jurkat cell RNA spiked in. Subset indicated: FACS-sorted CD8+CD4-CCR7+CD45RA+ naive T cells. The receptors stem from a human donor in good health. Some libraries in this study had Jurkat cell RNA spiked in.

In its sample, this clonotype was seen many times. This chain joins TRBV19 and TRBJ2-7; TRBD1 might be the D (5 bases). Trimming took off 3 bases at V and 2 bases at J, with 14 bases between the two ends. This CDR3 has 15 residues. CDR1 is LNHDA, CDR2 SQIVND, per germline (reference sequence). The CDR3 loop is CASSIMATVTYEQYF. DNA for the CDR3: TGTGCCAGTAGTATTATGGCGACAGTGACCTACGAGCAGTACTTC.

This clonotype was counted at least ten times. The chain is built from TRBV6-5 and TRBJ2-7, with 9 bases aligning to TRBD1. The ends lost 5 bases at V and 4 bases at J; junction bases unmatched: 9. CDR1 and CDR2 from the germline V gene are MNHEY and SVGAGI. This CDR3 is built from 15 residues. The CDR3 nucleotides read TGTGCCAGCAGTCGCGGACAGGGGATGCGGTACGAGCAGTACTTC. Protein sequence: CASSRGQGMRYEQYF.

About this clonotype: With a much larger clone just one base away, this may be a read error. This chain connects TRBV5-6 to TRBJ2-5; D is ambiguous. The length of the CDR3 is 14 residues. Germline V gives CDR1 SGHDT, CDR2 YYEEEE. CDR3 sequence reads: CACSLTELAETQYF. The DNA for the CDR3 is TGTGCCTGCAGCTTAACCGAGTTAGCAGAGACCCAGTACTTC.

The chain uses TRBV28 and TRBJ2-5; D is perhaps TRBD1 (6 bases). Germline V gene sequence: CDR1 MDHEN, CDR2 SYDVKM. Between the trimmed V and J ends, which lost 0 bases and 5 bases, there was a span of 16 bases. The CDR3 consists of 16 residues. CDR3 DNA: TGTGCCAGCAGTTTATGGCTCGCTGGGGGCTCCGAGACCCAGTACTTC. Encoded protein: CASSLWLAGGSETQYF.

This clonotype has ten or more counts. J is TRBJ2-3 and V is TRBV9, with D hard to call. The CDR3 extends over 16 amino acids. CDR1 SGDLS and CDR2 YYNGEE come from the germline V gene. Trimming removed 2 bases at V and 0 bases at J, with 13 bases between. CDR3 in DNA: TGTGCCAGCAGCGTCGGTACATACTCTAGCACAGATACGCAGTATTTT. This translates into CASSVGTYSSTDTQYF.

This clonotype has a handful of counts. This chain links TRBV9 with TRBJ2-7; 9 nucleotides align to TRBD2. The germline CDR1 and CDR2 sequences are SGDLS and YYNGEE. The CDR3 runs to 15 residues. With 0 bases clipped from V and 2 bases from J, the junction kept 3 bases outside the gene matches. The CDR3 is CASSVGREGTYEQYF. The CDR3 DNA reads TGTGCCAGCAGCGTAGGGCGGGAGGGCACCTACGAGCAGTACTTC.

This clonotype occurred a few times. The rearrangement uses TRBV11-2 and TRBJ1-1; maybe TRBD1 (5 bases). Trimming left V 4 bases short and J 7 bases short, with 13 bases between. The length of the CDR3 is 13 residues. The V gene's germline CDR1 is SGHAT and CDR2 FQNNGV. CDR3 sequence reads: CASSYRNGIEAFF. The CDR3 DNA is TGTGCCAGCAGCTACAGGAATGGGATTGAAGCTTTCTTT.

This clonotype occurred many times. The V gene is TRBV12-3 or TRBV12-4, the J gene TRBJ2-5; unclear D gene. Trimming pared 3 bases from V and 2 bases from J, leaving 10 bases between. This CDR3 region has 14 residues. CDR3 sequence: CASSFKRFQETQYF. The CDR3 DNA follows: TGTGCCAGCAGTTTTAAAAGGTTTCAAGAGACCCAGTACTTC.

This clonotype was detected ten times or more. The chain recombines TRBV12-3 or TRBV12-4 with TRBJ1-5; D is unclear. The V and J ends lost 2 bases and 1 base respectively, with 3 bases between them. CDR3 size: 13 residues. CDR3 DNA: TGTGCCAGCAGTTTAAGGAGCAATCAGCCCCAGCATTTT. It translates to CASSLRSNQPQHF.

On this clonotype itself: Given a much more abundant clone one base away, this may be a read error. The chain combines TRBV29-1 with TRBJ1-4, with 9 bases that match TRBD1. Looked up from germline, CDR1 is SQVTM and CDR2 is ANQGSEA. The CDR3 extends over 17 amino acids. V shed 0 bases, J shed 8 bases, and the junction held 13 bases outside the gene matches. The DNA of the CDR3 is TGCAGCGTTGAAGAGTCTTCCCCGGGACAGGGAGGGGAAAAACTGTTTTTT. This encodes CSVEESSPGQGGEKLFF.

This clonotype was picked up one time. A much larger clone sits a single nucleotide away, making a read error possible. The CDR3 does not end in the conserved phenylalanine or tryptophan, so this is likely a read error. This chain uses TRBV6-5 with TRBJ2-5; 7 nucleotides agree with TRBD2. Germline values: CDR1 MNHEY, CDR2 SVGAGI. V trimming: 5 bases; J trimming: 4 bases; junction bases outside the gene matches: 10. The CDR3 is made up of 15 amino acids. DNA for the CDR3: TGTGCCAGCAGTACCCTAGCGGTCGGGCGAGAGACCCAGTACCTC. This encodes CASSTLAVGRETQYL.

This clonotype was found a few times. The chain recombines TRBV5-4 with TRBJ2-1, with D perhaps TRBD1 or TRBD2 (7 bases each). V lost 6 bases to trimming and J lost 10 bases, with 14 bases between them. The CDR3 covers 12 residues. Germline V lookup: CDR1 SGHNT, CDR2 YYREEE (reference sequence). Written as DNA, the CDR3 is TGTGCCAGCATGGGACAGCGGGGCGAGCAGTTCTTC. It specifies CASMGQRGEQFF.

There are many counts of this clonotype. V usage is TRBV6-5 and J usage is TRBJ2-7, with D unclear. V lost 7 bases and J lost 4, with 17 bases in between. The CDR3 has 14 residues. Germline V gives CDR1 MNHEY, CDR2 SVGAGI. CDR3 amino acids: CASTQDGMGYEQYF. CDR3 in DNA: TGTGCCAGCACCCAAGACGGAATGGGATACGAGCAGTACTTC.

This clonotype was seen a handful of times. This chain uses TRBV2 with TRBJ2-5; D is unresolved. Deletions cut 2 bases from V and 1 base from J, with 8 bases between. Germline lookup yields CDR1 SNHLY and CDR2 FYNNEI. The CDR3 spans 14 residues. As DNA, the CDR3 is TGTGCCAGCAGTGAAAGTATCTTCCAAGAGACCCAGTACTTC. It translates to CASSESIFQETQYF.

There are many counts of this clonotype. The chain couples TRBV28 to TRBJ2-7, with D perhaps TRBD1 or TRBD2 (5 bases each). Germline CDR1 and CDR2: MDHEN and SYDVKM. The V end lost 7 bases, the J end lost 3 bases, and 13 bases lay between the germline ends. The CDR3 runs to 13 residues. For the CDR3, the DNA is TGTGCCAGCAACTTCCGGGACCACTACGAGCAGTACTTC. As protein: CASNFRDHYEQYF.

This clonotype was detected a few times. This chain links TRBV19 with TRBJ2-3; 10 bases agree with TRBD1. V dropped 5 bases and J dropped 4; count of bases not matched to a gene: 6. The CDR3 loop spans 15 amino acids. The germline CDR1 and CDR2 sequences are LNHDA and SQIVND (reference sequence). This CDR3 is CASSLGTGVPDTQYF. CDR3 in DNA: TGTGCCAGTAGTCTCGGGACAGGGGTTCCAGATACGCAGTATTTT.

Many counts were recorded for this clonotype. The rearrangement joins TRBV7-8 to TRBJ2-7; D might be TRBD2 (6 bases). Germline CDR1 SGHVS, CDR2 FQNEAQ. The length of the CDR3 is 14 residues. V was pared by 4 bases and J by 3 bases, with 13 bases between. In DNA form, the CDR3 reads TGTGCCAGCAGCTCCGGGACTTCACTCTACGAGCAGTACTTC. Protein product: CASSSGTSLYEQYF.

V gene TRBV18 combines with J gene TRBJ1-3, with D perhaps matching TRBD1 (5 bases). Germline loops: CDR1 KGHSH, CDR2 LQKENI. V lost 3 bases, J lost 4 bases, and 13 bases lay in between. The CDR3 is made up of 15 amino acids. The CDR3 sequence: CASSPPWGAGNTIYF. CDR3 nucleotide sequence: TGTGCCAGCTCACCTCCCTGGGGCGCCGGAAACACCATATATTTT. The variable domain in full, completed from reference TRBV18 and TRBJ1-3, reads NAGVMQNPRHLVRRRGQEARLRCSPMKGHSHVYWYRQLPEEGLKFMVYLQKENIIDESGMPKERFSAEFPKEGPSILRIQQVVRGDSAAYFCASSPPWGAGNTIYFGEGSWLTVV.

This clonotype has at least ten counts. The chain recombines TRBV13 with TRBJ2-1; D gene ambiguous. CDR1 PRHDT and CDR2 FYEKMQ come from the germline V gene (reference sequence). The CDR3 sequence is 17 residues long. The germline V and J ends were trimmed by 3 bases and 4 bases, with 19 bases remaining between them. The CDR3 DNA is TGTGCCAGCAGCTTCTCGCAGGCAATCCTGAGGTACAATGAGCAGTTCTTC. Translating gives CASSFSQAILRYNEQFF.

The chain couples TRBV30 to TRBJ1-1; no firm D call. Germline lookup yields CDR1 GTSNPN and CDR2 SVGIG (reference sequence). V was clipped by 4 bases and J by 5 bases, with 8 bases between them. CDR3 length: 11 amino acids. The CDR3 DNA reads as TGTGCCTGGATGTCGAGAACTGAAGCTTTCTTT. Translated: CAWMSRTEAFF.

Note on this clonotype: It may be a read error: a sequence one base away is much more abundant. This sequence joins TRBV7-6 and TRBJ2-5; TRBD2 is a possible D gene (5 bases). Germline-derived CDR1 and CDR2 are SGHVS and FNYEAQ. The CDR3 loop spans 15 amino acids. CDR3 in DNA: TGTGCCAGCGGCTTAACCGCCCGGGGTACGGAGACCCAGTACTTC. Protein product: CASGLTARGTETQYF. The full variable domain, completed using reference TRBV7-6 and TRBJ2-5, is GAGVSQSPRYKVTKRGQDVALRCDPISGHVSLYWYRQALGQGPEFLTYFNYEAQQDKSGLPNDRFSAERPEGSISTLTIQRTEQRDSAMYRCASGLTARGTETQYFGPGTRLLVL.

With respect to this clonotype: Just one base apart from a much larger clone, this may be a read error. The chain carries TRBV12-3 or TRBV12-4 and TRBJ2-1, with D unresolved. The CDR3 runs 12 residues. Trimming removed 2 bases at V and 10 bases at J, with 9 bases between. The CDR3: CASSLTPYEQFF. The CDR3 bases are TGTGCCAGCAGTTTAACACCCTACGAGCAGTTCTTC.

This clonotype showed up many times. The chain recombines TRBV27 with TRBJ2-7; D may be TRBD2 (5 bases). This CDR3 comprises 15 residues. The V end was cut by 2 bases, the J end by 2 bases, with 13 bases between. Looked up from germline, CDR1 is MNHEY and CDR2 is SMNVEV (reference sequence). The CDR3 region is CASSLVGNGAYEQYF. The CDR3 nucleotides are TGTGCCAGCAGTTTAGTCGGGAACGGGGCCTACGAGCAGTACTTC.

There are many counts of this clonotype. The chain is built from TRBV24-1 and TRBJ1-1; the match to TRBD1 covers 7 bases. CDR3 length equals 16 residues. V lost 5 bases and J lost 2; bases outside the gene matches: 10. CDR1 and CDR2 (germline): KGHDR, SFDVKD. CDR3 in amino acids: CATSAADHRGNTEAFF. DNA for the CDR3: TGTGCCACCAGTGCCGCGGACCACAGGGGTAACACTGAAGCTTTCTTT.

As to this clonotype: No conserved phenylalanine or tryptophan ends this CDR3, so it is likely a read error. The chain combines TRBV7-8 with TRBJ1-5; D is unresolved. CDR3 length: 13 residues. Germline-derived CDR1 and CDR2 are SGHVS and FQNEAQ. V lost 1 base and J lost 5, with 6 bases in between. CDR3 region: CASSLVSHQPQHS. The CDR3 coding sequence is TGTGCCAGCAGCTTAGTCAGTCATCAGCCCCAGCATTCT.

In regard to this clonotype: The junction shows a germline mismatch at one end, possibly a read error. The chain uses TRBV4-1 and TRBJ1-5; TRBD1 is a possible D gene (5 bases). CDR1 is MGHRA, CDR2 YSYEKL, per germline. This CDR3 is built from 18 residues. The CDR3 DNA follows: TGCGCCAGCGGCCAAATTTCCCTAACGGGGACCGCGAATCAGCCCCAGCATTTT. Translation: CASGQISLTGTANQPQHF.

The J gene is TRBJ2-7, the V gene TRBV5-4, with D tentatively TRBD1 or TRBD2 (6 bases each). Trimming pared 4 bases from V and 1 base from J, leaving 15 bases between. Germline CDR1 reads SGHNT; CDR2 reads YYREEE (reference sequence). The CDR3 sequence is 15 residues long. In nucleotides, the CDR3 is TGTGCCAGCAGCCCTGGTCAGGGGAGGTCCTACGAGCAGTACTTC. Its protein product is CASSPGQGRSYEQYF.

This clonotype came up a few times. The gene calls are TRBV29-1 and TRBJ1-1; D remains ambiguous. The CDR3 runs 10 residues. Per the germline V gene, CDR1 is SQVTM and CDR2 is ANQGSEA. V lost 4 bases to trimming and J lost 6 bases, with 6 bases between them. The DNA of the CDR3 is TGCAGCGTTGTAACAGCTGAAGCTTTCTTT. Protein product: CSVVTAEAFF.

In regard to this clonotype: A much larger clone differs by one base, so this may be a read error. The chain uses TRBV12-3 or TRBV12-4 and TRBJ1-1; D is uncertain. The CDR3 covers 13 residues. The V end was cut by 6 bases, the J end by 11 bases, with 19 bases between. CDR3 protein: CASREGSLKGAFF. CDR3 DNA sequence: TGTGCCAGCAGGGAAGGGTCCTTAAAAGGGGCTTTCTTT.

This clonotype was observed a handful of times. This chain links TRBV18 with TRBJ1-1; D not resolved. Germline CDR1 is KGHSH and CDR2 is LQKENI. The CDR3 is 16 amino acids. Trimming pared 0 bases from V and 5 bases from J, leaving 16 bases between. For the CDR3, the DNA is TGTGCCAGCTCACCACCGAAGGGAGAGTCGCGGACTGAAGCTTTCTTT. It specifies CASSPPKGESRTEAFF.